The 30 T cell receptor beta chains listed next were all sequenced from one sample in a study of blood T cell repertoires in COVID-19. Method: immunoSEQ multiplex PCR; TCRdb's copy keeps in-frame clones and lacks some. Among 250,000 to 300,000 clones listed, around 80% were seen once. Sequenced: PBMCs or T cells enriched from blood (not recorded which). Receptors were obtained from a man aged 35-49 years who had been exposed to COVID-19.

The chain recombines TRBV13 with TRBJ2-2, with D perhaps matching TRBD1 (5 bases). The CDR3 consists of 13 residues. The V end was cut by 6 bases, the J end by 6 bases, with 11 bases between. CDR1 PRHDT and CDR2 FYEKMQ come from the germline V gene (reference sequence). The DNA for the CDR3 is TGTGCCAGCAGACAGACAGTTGCCGGGGAGCTGTTTTTT. Amino acid sequence: CASRQTVAGELFF. Looking up the rest from reference TRBV13 and TRBJ2-2 gives the full variable domain: AAGVIQSPRHLIKEKRETATLKCYPIPRHDTVYWYQQGPGQDPQFLISFYEKMQSDKGSIPDRFSAQQFSDYHSELNMSSLELGDSALYFCASRQTVAGELFFGEGSRLTVL.

The genes are TRBV19 and TRBJ2-3, with 8 bases identical to TRBD2. Trimming at V came to 6 bases and at J to 4 bases, leaving 6 bases not matched to a gene. This CDR3 contains 14 residues. The germline V gene encodes CDR1 LNHDA and CDR2 SQIVND (reference sequence). The CDR3 DNA reads TGTGCCAGTAGACCGGGAGGGGGGGCAGATACGCAGTATTTT. Protein product: CASRPGGGADTQYF.

The chain has TRBV6-5 and TRBJ2-5, with D possibly being TRBD2 (5 bases). Trimming pared 6 bases from V and 1 base from J, leaving 6 bases between. The CDR3 totals 12 residues. From germline, CDR1 is MNHEY and CDR2 SVGAGI. The CDR3 DNA follows: TGTGCCAGCAGGGACTTCCAAGAGACCCAGTACTTC. This sequence encodes CASRDFQETQYF.

The V call is TRBV19, the J call TRBJ2-3, with 10 positions matching TRBD2. V was clipped by 5 bases and J by 6 bases; unmatched bases: 5. The CDR3 has 14 amino acids. CDR1 and CDR2 from the germline V gene are LNHDA and SQIVND (reference sequence). In DNA, the CDR3 is TGTGCCAGTAGTTTAGCGGGGGGTATGGATACGCAGTATTTT. This sequence encodes CASSLAGGMDTQYF.

The rearrangement joins TRBV6-5 to TRBJ1-3; D is ambiguous. The CDR3 consists of 15 residues. The germline V gene has CDR1 MNHEY and CDR2 SVGAGI. V lost 6 bases and J 7 bases, leaving 19 bases between the germline ends. The CDR3 reads CASSRGRSGGNTIYF. DNA for the CDR3: TGTGCCAGCAGCCGCGGACGGTCTGGAGGCAACACCATATATTTT.

The V gene is TRBV6-6, the J gene TRBJ2-2; D is unresolved. Trimming left V 6 bases short and J 1 base short, with 6 bases between. The CDR3 sequence is 13 residues long. The V gene's germline CDR1 is MNHNY and CDR2 SVGAGI (reference sequence). The CDR3 DNA reads as TGTGCCAGCAGCCTAGAGAACACCGGGGAGCTGTTTTTT. This gives the protein CASSLENTGELFF.

The chain recombines TRBV7-9 with TRBJ1-1; D uncertain. The V and J ends lost 5 bases and 4 bases respectively, with 5 bases between them. CDR1 SEHNR and CDR2 FQNEAQ come from the germline V gene (reference sequence). This CDR3 contains 11 residues. CDR3: CASSQSTEAFF. The CDR3 coding sequence is TGTGCCAGCAGCCAATCCACTGAAGCTTTCTTT.

The V and J genes are TRBV20-1 and TRBJ2-1; tentative D call: TRBD2 (6 bases). The germline gives CDR1 DFQATT, CDR2 SNEGSKA (reference sequence). This CDR3 comprises 16 residues. Trimming pared 3 bases from V and 2 bases from J, leaving 17 bases between. The CDR3 sequence is CSASHPATRTYNEQFF. CDR3 in DNA: TGCAGTGCTAGTCACCCAGCGACTAGAACCTACAATGAGCAGTTCTTC.

The V gene is TRBV6-1, the J gene TRBJ1-5, with D hard to call. V dropped 3 bases and J dropped 3 bases, with 9 bases sitting between them. The CDR3 contains 14 residues. Germline lookup yields CDR1 MNHNS and CDR2 SASEGT. The CDR3 loop reads CASSENGYNQPQHF. The CDR3 DNA reads as TGTGCCAGCAGTGAGAACGGGTACAATCAGCCCCAGCATTTT.

This clone was counted between two and nine times. V gene TRBV27 combines with J gene TRBJ2-5; D unresolved. V was clipped by 3 bases and J by 1 base, with 9 bases between them. The CDR3 spans 14 residues. Germline CDR1 is MNHEY and CDR2 is SMNVEV (reference sequence). The CDR3, as DNA: TGTGCCAGCAGTTTCACCTCCGGCCAAGAGACCCAGTACTTC. This gives the protein CASSFTSGQETQYF.

The chain recombines TRBV12-3 or TRBV12-4 with TRBJ2-3, with TRBD2 as a possible D gene (5 bases). CDR3 length: 12 amino acids. The V gene lost 7 bases and the J gene lost 6 bases, with 11 bases spanning the gap. For the CDR3, the DNA is TGTGCCAGCACTGATAGAGGGGATACGCAGTATTTT. Amino acids: CASTDRGDTQYF.

This clone was seen only once. This chain links TRBV5-5 with TRBJ2-7, with 7 bases fitting TRBD1. V gave up 3 bases and J gave up 2 bases; unmatched junction bases: 8. The CDR3 totals 15 residues. The germline CDR1 and CDR2 sequences are SGHKS and YYEKEE (reference sequence). CDR3 nucleotide sequence: TGTGCCAGCAGCTCGACAGGGAACTTAGCCTACGAGCAGTACTTC. It encodes CASSSTGNLAYEQYF.

The V gene is TRBV19, the J gene TRBJ1-1, with D maybe TRBD1 (6 bases). CDR1 is LNHDA and CDR2 is SQIVND in the germline V gene (reference sequence). The CDR3 spans 14 residues. The V gene lost 9 bases and the J gene lost 0 bases, with 14 bases spanning the gap. For the CDR3, the DNA is TGTGCCAGCTCTACAGGGCCCTTGAACACTGAAGCTTTCTTT. It encodes CASSTGPLNTEAFF.

The chain is built from TRBV30 and TRBJ1-5; 7 nucleotides align to TRBD1. In germline, CDR1 is GTSNPN, CDR2 SVGIG (reference sequence). V gave up 0 bases and J gave up 6 bases; unmatched junction bases: 8. The CDR3 contains 15 residues. The DNA for the CDR3 is TGTGCCTGGAGTGTACTTGGAGGGGGCGGTCAGCCCCAGCATTTT. Its protein is CAWSVLGGGGQPQHF.

The chain couples TRBV19 to TRBJ2-4; no clear D. The CDR3 totals 14 residues. CDR1 is LNHDA, CDR2 SQIVND, per germline (reference sequence). The V end was cut by 0 bases, the J end by 5 bases, with 8 bases between. DNA of the CDR3: TGTGCCAGTAGTATAGATATCAGTGAAAACATTCAGTACTTC. Encoded protein: CASSIDISENIQYF. Drawing the rest from reference TRBV19 and TRBJ2-4, the complete variable domain is DGGITQSPKYLFRKEGQNVTLSCEQNLNHDAMYWYRQDPGQGLRLIYYSQIVNDFQKGDIAEGYSVSREKKESFPLTVTSAQKNPTAFYLCASSIDISENIQYFGAGTRLSVL.

The chain carries TRBV5-6 and TRBJ2-1; TRBD2 agrees at 10 bases. The trim removed 4 bases at V and 5 bases at J, leaving 9 bases unmatched. The CDR3 totals 16 residues. Germline CDR1 and CDR2: SGHDT and YYEEEE. This CDR3 reads CASSTSAGGLDNEQFF. The CDR3 nucleotides read TGTGCCAGCAGCACCTCAGCGGGAGGGCTGGACAATGAGCAGTTCTTC.

The chain is built from TRBV3-1 (or the pseudogene TRBV3-2) and TRBJ1-3; D might be TRBD1 (6 bases). The germline V gene has CDR1 LGHDT and CDR2 YNNKEL (reference sequence). The CDR3 loop spans 13 amino acids. The V end lost 4 bases, the J end lost 4 bases, and 8 bases lay between the germline ends. This CDR3 is CASSPTGGNTIYF. In nucleotides, the CDR3 is TGTGCCAGCAGCCCCACAGGGGGAAACACCATATATTTT.

This clone was recorded once. The chain employs TRBV7-9 and TRBJ2-5; a weak D match, TRBD2 (6 bases). Germline V lookup: CDR1 SEHNR, CDR2 FQNEAQ (reference sequence). The CDR3 spans 16 residues. Trimming took off 3 bases at V and 1 base at J, with 15 bases between the two ends. The CDR3: CASSFFYGGIQETQYF. The CDR3, as DNA: TGTGCCAGCAGCTTTTTTTATGGCGGGATCCAAGAGACCCAGTACTTC. Drawing the rest from reference TRBV7-9 and TRBJ2-5, the complete variable domain is DTGVSQNPRHKITKRGQNVTFRCDPISEHNRLYWYRQTLGQGPEFLTYFQNEAQLEKSRLLSDRFSAERPKGSFSTLEIQRTEQGDSAMYLCASSFFYGGIQETQYFGPGTRLLVL.

The chain joins TRBV9 to TRBJ1-2, with 7 positions matching TRBD1. V shed 3 bases and J 1 base; nucleotides not matched to a gene: 12. Germline V gene sequence: CDR1 SGDLS, CDR2 YYNGEE. This CDR3 region has 17 residues. The CDR3, as DNA: TGTGCCAGCAGCGAGGGCCTGGGACAGAATGATAACTATGGCTACACCTTC. Its translation is CASSEGLGQNDNYGYTF.

V gene TRBV27 combines with J gene TRBJ2-1; TRBD2 aligns across 9 bases. V lost 7 bases to trimming and J lost 2 bases; unmatched junction nucleotides: 9. The germline gives CDR1 MNHEY, CDR2 SMNVEV (reference sequence). This CDR3 is built from 16 residues. CDR3 sequence: CASTSSGSFAYNEQFF. The CDR3 DNA reads TGTGCCAGCACGAGTAGCGGGAGTTTCGCCTACAATGAGCAGTTCTTC.

J is TRBJ2-1 and V is TRBV11-3; TRBD2 might be the D (5 bases). CDR3 length equals 16 residues. The V gene's germline CDR1 is SGHNT and CDR2 YENEEA. V was pared by 1 base and J by 6 bases, with 16 bases between. The CDR3 here is CASSLGVLGDSNEQFF. In nucleotides, the CDR3 is TGTGCCAGCAGCTTAGGAGTACTAGGAGATAGCAATGAGCAGTTCTTC.

This chain's CDR3 is CASSDRALRNEQFF. CDR3 in DNA: TGTGCCAGCTCAGACAGGGCCTTGAGGAATGAGCAGTTCTTC. The chain employs TRBV18 and TRBJ2-1; TRBD1 agrees at 7 bases. Germline-derived CDR1 and CDR2 are KGHSH and LQKENI. The CDR3 has 14 amino acids. The trim removed 5 bases at V and 7 bases at J, leaving 8 bases unmatched.

The CDR3 nucleotides read TGTGCCAGCAGCAGAGGACAGGCGCGCTACGAGCAGTACTTC. Translation gives CASSRGQARYEQYF. The J gene is TRBJ2-7, the V gene TRBV7-2; 7 nucleotides align to TRBD1. V shed 5 bases, J shed 3 bases, and the junction held 7 bases outside the gene matches. This CDR3 has 14 amino acids. Per the germline V gene, CDR1 is SGHTA and CDR2 is FQGNSA.

V usage is TRBV19 and J usage is TRBJ2-7; 7 bases agree with TRBD1. The CDR3 runs 14 residues. From germline, CDR1 is LNHDA and CDR2 SQIVND (reference sequence). V dropped 3 bases and J dropped 2; count of bases not matched to a gene: 4. This CDR3 is CASSILDRAYEQYF. The CDR3 DNA reads TGTGCCAGTAGTATCCTCGACAGGGCCTACGAGCAGTACTTC.

The CDR3 DNA sequence: TGTGCCAGCAGTTCCACAGGGGCTGGCTACACCTTC. Protein product: CASSSTGAGYTF. The J gene is TRBJ1-2, the V gene TRBV6-5; TRBD1 matches at 7 bases. The CDR3 extends over 12 amino acids. Germline V gene data show CDR1 as MNHEY and CDR2 as SVGAGI. J lost 7 bases, V lost 4 bases, and 3 bases had no gene match.

The V and J genes are TRBV7-9 and TRBJ2-5; the match to TRBD2 covers 13 bases. Per the germline V gene, CDR1 is SEHNR and CDR2 is FQNEAQ (reference sequence). After removal of 4 bases from V and 2 bases from J, the junction contained 1 base not matched to a gene. The CDR3 is 15 residues long. The CDR3 reads CASSSTSGRQETQYF. For the CDR3, the DNA is TGTGCCAGCAGCTCGACTAGCGGGAGGCAAGAGACCCAGTACTTC.

This clone appeared a few times. The rearrangement links TRBV7-2 to TRBJ1-6; TRBD1 agrees at 10 bases. The V gene end was trimmed by 8 bases and the J gene end by 10 bases; junction bases not matched to a gene: 8. There are 14 residues in the CDR3. Germline CDR1 SGHTA, CDR2 FQGNSA. The CDR3 sequence is CASGDRGRYSPLHF. The CDR3 nucleotides are TGTGCCAGCGGGGACAGGGGAAGGTACTCACCCCTCCACTTT.

The V gene is TRBV6-5, the J gene TRBJ2-7; 7 positions agree with TRBD1. CDR1 and CDR2 (germline): MNHEY, SVGAGI. With V trimmed by 8 bases and J by 3 bases, 10 bases remained unmatched. CDR3 length equals 14 residues. CDR3 region: CASVIPGTVYEQYF. The CDR3, as DNA: TGTGCCAGCGTCATTCCCGGGACAGTCTACGAGCAGTACTTC.

A few counts support this clone. The rearrangement joins TRBV19 to TRBJ2-7, with D tentatively TRBD2 (6 bases). This CDR3 has 15 residues. V lost 6 bases, J lost 0 bases, and 15 bases lay in between. Germline V lookup: CDR1 LNHDA, CDR2 SQIVND (reference sequence). The CDR3 sequence is CASSLSGVGSYEQYF. The CDR3 DNA sequence: TGTGCCAGTAGCCTGTCGGGAGTCGGCTCCTACGAGCAGTACTTC.

With regard to this clone: This same CDR3 is encoded by further DNA sequences in the sample. The chain couples TRBV9 to TRBJ2-7; D unresolved. The CDR3 runs 14 residues. Trimming pared 0 bases from V and 2 bases from J, leaving 9 bases between. Germline CDR1 SGDLS, CDR2 YYNGEE. This CDR3 reads CASSVGGGTYEQYF. The CDR3 coding sequence is TGTGCCAGCAGCGTAGGTGGCGGCACCTACGAGCAGTACTTC.